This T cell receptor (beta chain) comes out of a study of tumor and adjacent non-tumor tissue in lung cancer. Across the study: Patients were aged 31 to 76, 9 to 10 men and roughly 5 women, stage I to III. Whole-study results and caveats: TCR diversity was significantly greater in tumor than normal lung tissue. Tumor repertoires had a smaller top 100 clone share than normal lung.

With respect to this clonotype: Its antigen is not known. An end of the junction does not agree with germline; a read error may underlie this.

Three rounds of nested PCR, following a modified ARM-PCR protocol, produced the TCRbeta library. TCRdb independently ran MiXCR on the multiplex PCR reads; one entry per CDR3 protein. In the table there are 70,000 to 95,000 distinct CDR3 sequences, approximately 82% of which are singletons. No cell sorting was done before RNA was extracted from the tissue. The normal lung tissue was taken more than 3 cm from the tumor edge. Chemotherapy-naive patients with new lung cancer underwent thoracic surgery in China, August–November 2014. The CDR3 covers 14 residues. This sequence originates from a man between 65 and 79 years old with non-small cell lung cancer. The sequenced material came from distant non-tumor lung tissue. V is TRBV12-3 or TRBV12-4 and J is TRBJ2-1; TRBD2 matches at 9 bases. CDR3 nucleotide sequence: TGTGCCAGCACCGGAGCGGGGGGTGGGAGTGAGCGGTTCTTC. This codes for CASTGAGGGSERFF.